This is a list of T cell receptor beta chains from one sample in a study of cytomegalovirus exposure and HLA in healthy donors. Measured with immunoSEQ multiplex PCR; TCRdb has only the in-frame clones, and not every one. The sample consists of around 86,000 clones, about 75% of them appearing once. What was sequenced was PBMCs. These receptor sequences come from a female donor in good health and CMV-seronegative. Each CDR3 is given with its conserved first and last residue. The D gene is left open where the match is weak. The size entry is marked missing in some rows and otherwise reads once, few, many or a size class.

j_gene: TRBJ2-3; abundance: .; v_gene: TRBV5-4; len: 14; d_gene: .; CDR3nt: TGTGCCAGCAGCTTTTATGGCGGGAAGGATACGCAGTATTTT; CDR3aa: CASSFYGGKDTQYF
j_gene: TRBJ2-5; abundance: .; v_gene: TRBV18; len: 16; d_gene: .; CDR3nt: TGTGCCAGCTCACCACCCCCAGCAGGGCGGGGAGAGACCCAGTACTTC; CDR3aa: CASSPPPAGRGETQYF
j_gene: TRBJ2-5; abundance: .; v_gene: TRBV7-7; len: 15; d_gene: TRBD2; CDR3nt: TGTGCTAGCAGCCCAAGGACTAGCGGGGTTGAGACCCAGTACTTC; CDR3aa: CASSPRTSGVETQYF
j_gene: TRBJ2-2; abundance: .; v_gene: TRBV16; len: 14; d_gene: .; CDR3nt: TGTGCCAGCAGCCTTACCGCTAAAACCGGGGAGCTGTTTTTT; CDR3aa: CASSLTAKTGELFF
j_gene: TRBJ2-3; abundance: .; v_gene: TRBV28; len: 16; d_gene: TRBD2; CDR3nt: TGTGCCAGCAGTCTCCTAGCGGGAGTGGGGGCAGATACGCAGTATTTT; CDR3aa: CASSLLAGVGADTQYF
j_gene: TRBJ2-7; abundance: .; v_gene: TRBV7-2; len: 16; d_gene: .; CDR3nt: TGTGCCAGCAGCGGAGGGCTGGCGGGGACGGGCGACGAGCAGTACTTC; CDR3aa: CASSGGLAGTGDEQYF
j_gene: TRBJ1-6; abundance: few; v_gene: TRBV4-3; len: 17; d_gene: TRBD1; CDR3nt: TGCGCCAGCAGCCAAGAAGGACCGGGACAGGGAAGTTCACCCCTCCACTTT; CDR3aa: CASSQEGPGQGSSPLHF
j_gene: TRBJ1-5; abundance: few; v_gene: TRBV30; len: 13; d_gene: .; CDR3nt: TGTGCCTGGAGTGGAGGGGGGGATCAGCCCCAGCATTTT; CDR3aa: CAWSGGGDQPQHF
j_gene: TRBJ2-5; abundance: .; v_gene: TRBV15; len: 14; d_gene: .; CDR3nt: TGTGCCACCAGCAGAGATCAAGGGGGAGAGACCCAGTACTTC; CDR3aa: CATSRDQGGETQYF
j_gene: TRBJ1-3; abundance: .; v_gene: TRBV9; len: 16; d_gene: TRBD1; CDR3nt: TGTGCCAGCAGCGTAGCCATCAGGGGGCTCGGAAACACCATATATTTT; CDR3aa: CASSVAIRGLGNTIYF